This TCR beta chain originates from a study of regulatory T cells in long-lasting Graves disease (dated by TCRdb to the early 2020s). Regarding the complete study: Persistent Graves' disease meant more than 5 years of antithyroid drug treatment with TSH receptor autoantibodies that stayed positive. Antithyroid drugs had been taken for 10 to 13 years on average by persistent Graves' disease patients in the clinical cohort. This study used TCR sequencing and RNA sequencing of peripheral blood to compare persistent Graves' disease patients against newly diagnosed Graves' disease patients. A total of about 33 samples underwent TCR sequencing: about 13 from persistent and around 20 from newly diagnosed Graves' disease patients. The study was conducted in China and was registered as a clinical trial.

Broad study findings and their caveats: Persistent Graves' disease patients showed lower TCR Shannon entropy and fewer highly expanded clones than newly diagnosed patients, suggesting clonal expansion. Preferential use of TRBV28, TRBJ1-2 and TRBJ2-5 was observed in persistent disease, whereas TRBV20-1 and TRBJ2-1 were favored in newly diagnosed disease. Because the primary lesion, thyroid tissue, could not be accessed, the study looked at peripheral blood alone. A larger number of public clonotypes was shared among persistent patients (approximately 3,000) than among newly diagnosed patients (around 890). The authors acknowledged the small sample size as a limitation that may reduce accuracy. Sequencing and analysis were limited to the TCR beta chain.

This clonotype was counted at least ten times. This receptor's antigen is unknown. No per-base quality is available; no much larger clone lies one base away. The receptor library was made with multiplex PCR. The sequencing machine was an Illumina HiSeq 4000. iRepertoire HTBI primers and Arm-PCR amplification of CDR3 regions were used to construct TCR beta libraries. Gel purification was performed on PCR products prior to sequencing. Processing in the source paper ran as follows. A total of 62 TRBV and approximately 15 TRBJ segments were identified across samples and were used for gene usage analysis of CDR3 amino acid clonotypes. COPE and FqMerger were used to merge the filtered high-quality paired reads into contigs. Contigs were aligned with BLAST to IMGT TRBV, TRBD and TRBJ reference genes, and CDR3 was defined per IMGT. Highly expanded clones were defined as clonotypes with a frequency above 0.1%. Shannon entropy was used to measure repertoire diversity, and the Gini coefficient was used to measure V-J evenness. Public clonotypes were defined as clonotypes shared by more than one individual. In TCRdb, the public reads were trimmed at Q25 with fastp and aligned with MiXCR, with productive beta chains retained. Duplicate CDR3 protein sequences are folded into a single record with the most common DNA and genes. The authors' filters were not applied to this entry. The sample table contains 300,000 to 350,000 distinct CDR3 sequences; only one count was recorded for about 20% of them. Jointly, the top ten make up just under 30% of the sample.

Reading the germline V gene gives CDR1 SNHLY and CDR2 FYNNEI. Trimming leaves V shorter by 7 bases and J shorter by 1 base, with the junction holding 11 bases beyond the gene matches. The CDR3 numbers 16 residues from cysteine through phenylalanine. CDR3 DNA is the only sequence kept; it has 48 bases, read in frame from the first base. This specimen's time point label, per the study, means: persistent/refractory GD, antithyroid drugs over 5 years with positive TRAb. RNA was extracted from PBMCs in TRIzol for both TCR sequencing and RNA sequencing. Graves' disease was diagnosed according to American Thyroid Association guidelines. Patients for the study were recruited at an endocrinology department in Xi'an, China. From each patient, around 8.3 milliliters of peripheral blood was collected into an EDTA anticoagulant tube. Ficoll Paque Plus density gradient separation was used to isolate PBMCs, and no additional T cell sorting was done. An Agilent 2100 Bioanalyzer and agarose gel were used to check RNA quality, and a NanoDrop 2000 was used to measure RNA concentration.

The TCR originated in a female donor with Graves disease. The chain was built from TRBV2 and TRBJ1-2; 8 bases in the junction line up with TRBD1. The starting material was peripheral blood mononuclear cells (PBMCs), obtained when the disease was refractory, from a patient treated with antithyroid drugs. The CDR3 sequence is CASKLPGTGLNYGYTF. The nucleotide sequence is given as TGTGCCAGCAAACTCCCAGGGACAGGCCTTAACTATGGCTACACCTTC.